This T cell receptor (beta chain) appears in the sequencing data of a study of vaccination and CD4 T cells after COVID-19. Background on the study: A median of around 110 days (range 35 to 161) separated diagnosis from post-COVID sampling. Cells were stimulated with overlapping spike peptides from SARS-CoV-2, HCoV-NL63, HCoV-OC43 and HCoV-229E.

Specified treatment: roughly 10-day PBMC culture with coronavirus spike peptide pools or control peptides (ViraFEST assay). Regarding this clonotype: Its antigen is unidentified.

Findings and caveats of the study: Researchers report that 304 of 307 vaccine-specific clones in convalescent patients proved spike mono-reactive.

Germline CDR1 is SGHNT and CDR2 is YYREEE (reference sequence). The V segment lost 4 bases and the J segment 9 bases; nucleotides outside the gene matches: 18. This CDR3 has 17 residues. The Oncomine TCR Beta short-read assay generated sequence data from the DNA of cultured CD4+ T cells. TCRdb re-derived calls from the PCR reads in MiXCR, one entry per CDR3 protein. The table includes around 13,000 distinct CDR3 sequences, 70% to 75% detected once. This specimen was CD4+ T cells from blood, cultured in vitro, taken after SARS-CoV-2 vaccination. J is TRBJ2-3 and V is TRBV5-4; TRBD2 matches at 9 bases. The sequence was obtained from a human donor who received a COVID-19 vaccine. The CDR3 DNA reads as TGTGCCAGCAGCCCCGGCCGACTAGCGGACCTGATGCGGACGCAGTATTTT. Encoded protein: CASSPGRLADLMRTQYF.